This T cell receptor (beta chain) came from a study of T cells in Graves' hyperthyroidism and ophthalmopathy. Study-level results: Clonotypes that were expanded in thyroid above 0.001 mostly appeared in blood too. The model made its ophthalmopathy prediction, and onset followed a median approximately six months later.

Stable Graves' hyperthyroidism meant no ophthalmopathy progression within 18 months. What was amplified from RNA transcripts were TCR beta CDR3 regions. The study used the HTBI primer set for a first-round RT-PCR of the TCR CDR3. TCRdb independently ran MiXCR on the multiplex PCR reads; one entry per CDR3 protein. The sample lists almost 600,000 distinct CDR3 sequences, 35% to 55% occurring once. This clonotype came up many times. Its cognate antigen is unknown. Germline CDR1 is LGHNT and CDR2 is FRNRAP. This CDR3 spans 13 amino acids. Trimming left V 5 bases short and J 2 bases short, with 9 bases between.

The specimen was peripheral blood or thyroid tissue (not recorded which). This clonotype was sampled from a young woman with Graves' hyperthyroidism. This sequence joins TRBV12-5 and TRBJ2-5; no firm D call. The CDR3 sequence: CASGPGPQETQYF. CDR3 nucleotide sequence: TGTGCTAGTGGTCCGGGTCCTCAAGAGACCCAGTACTTC.